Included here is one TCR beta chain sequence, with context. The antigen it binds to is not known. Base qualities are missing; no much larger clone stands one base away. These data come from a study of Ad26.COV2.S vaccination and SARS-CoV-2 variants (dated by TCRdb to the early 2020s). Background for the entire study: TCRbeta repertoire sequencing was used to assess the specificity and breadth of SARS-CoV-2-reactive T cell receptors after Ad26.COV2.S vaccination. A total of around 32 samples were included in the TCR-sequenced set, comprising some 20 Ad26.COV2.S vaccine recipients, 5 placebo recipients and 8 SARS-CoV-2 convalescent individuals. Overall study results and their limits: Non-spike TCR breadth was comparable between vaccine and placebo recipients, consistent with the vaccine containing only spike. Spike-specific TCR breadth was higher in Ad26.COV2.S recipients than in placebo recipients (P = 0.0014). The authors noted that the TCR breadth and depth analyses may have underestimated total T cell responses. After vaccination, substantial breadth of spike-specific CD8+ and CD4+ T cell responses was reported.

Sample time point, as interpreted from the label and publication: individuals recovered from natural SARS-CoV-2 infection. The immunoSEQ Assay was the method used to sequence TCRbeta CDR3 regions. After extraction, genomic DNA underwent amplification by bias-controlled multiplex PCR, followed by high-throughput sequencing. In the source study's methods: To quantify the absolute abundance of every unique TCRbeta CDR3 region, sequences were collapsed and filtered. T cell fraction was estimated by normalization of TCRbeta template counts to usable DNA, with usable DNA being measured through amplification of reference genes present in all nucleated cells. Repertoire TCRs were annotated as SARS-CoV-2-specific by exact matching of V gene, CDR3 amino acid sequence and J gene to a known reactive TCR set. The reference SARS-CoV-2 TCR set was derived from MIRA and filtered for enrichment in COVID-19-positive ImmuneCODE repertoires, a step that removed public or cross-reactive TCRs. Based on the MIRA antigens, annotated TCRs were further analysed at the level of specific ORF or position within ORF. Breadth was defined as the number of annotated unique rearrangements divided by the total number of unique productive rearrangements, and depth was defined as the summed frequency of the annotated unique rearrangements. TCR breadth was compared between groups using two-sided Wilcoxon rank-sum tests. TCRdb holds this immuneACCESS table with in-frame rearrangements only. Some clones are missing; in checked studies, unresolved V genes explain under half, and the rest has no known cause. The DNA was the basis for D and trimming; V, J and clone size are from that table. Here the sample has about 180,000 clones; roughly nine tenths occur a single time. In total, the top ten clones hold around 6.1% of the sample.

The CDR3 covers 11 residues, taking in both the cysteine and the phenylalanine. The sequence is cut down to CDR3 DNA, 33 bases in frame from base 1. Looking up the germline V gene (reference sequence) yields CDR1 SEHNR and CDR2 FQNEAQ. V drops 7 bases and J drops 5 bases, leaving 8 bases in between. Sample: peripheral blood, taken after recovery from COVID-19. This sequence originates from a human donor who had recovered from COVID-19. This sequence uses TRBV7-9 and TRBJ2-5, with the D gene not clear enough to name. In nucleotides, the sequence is TGTGCCAGCACCAACTGGGAGACCCAGTACTTC. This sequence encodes CASTNWETQYF.